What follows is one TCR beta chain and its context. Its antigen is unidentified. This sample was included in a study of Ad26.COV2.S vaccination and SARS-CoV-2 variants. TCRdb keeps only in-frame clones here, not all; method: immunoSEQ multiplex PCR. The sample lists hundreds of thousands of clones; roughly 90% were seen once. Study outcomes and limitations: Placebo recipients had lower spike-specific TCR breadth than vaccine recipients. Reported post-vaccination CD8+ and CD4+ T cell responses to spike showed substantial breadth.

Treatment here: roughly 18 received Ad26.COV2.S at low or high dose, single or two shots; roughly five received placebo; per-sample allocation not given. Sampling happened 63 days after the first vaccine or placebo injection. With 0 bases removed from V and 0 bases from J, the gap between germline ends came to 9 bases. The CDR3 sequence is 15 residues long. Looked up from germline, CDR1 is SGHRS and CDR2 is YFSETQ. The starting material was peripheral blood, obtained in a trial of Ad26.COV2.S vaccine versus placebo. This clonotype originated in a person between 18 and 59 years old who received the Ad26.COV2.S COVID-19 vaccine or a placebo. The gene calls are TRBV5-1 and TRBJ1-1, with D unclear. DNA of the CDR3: TGCGCCAGCAGCTTGGCGGGAACCATGAACACTGAAGCTTTCTTT. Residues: CASSLAGTMNTEAFF.